The 25 T cell receptor beta chains given below trace back to one sample, sequenced in a study of prognosis after radiotherapy for stage I lung cancer. The authors amplified TCR beta CDR3 from genomic DNA using two-round multiplex PCR. Amplification during the initial PCR round employed primers specific to each TRBV and TRBJ gene. TCRdb ran MiXCR on the multiplex PCR reads and lists one entry per CDR3 protein. The sample has tens of thousands of distinct CDR3 sequences; less than 30% are singletons. The input for sequencing was PBMCs, taken before or after stereotactic body radiation therapy (not recorded which). These receptors were collected from a donor aged 50 or older with non-small cell lung cancer.

Comments on this clonotype: Given a far larger clone just one base away, this is likely a sequencing read error. In DNA form, the CDR3 reads TGTGCCAGCAGCTTAGAGGGCTTCAACAGGGGAGGTACGGACACCGGGGAGCTGTTTTTT. Protein product: CASSLEGFNRGGTDTGELFF. The chain uses TRBV7-2 and TRBJ2-2, with D possibly TRBD1 on 7 matching bases. V lost 1 base and J 3 bases, leaving 24 bases between the germline ends. Germline CDR1 reads SGHTA; CDR2 reads FQGNSA. The CDR3 runs to 20 residues. The full variable domain, completed using reference TRBV7-2 and TRBJ2-2, is GAGVSQSPSNKVTEKGKDVELRCDPISGHTALYWYRQSLGQGLEFLIYFQGNSAPDKSGLPSDRFSAERTGGSVSTLTIQRTQQEDSAVYLCASSLEGFNRGGTDTGELFFGEGSRLTVL.

In the case of this clonotype: Given a far larger clone just one base away, this is likely a sequencing read error. The chain employs TRBV6-2 or TRBV6-3 and TRBJ2-5; 7 bases are shared with TRBD2. This CDR3 comprises 16 residues. Germline values: CDR1 MNHEY, CDR2 SVGEGT. CDR3 in amino acids: CASSIQPREAYNEKFF. The CDR3 nucleotides are TGTGCCAGCAGTATCCAACCCCGGGAGGCATACAATGAGAAGTTCTTC.

CDR3 loop: CASSLSRLPNTEAFF. The CDR3 region has the DNA TGTGCCAGCAGCTTAAGTAGACTTCCGAACACTGAAGCTTTCTTT. This sequence joins TRBV7-9 and TRBJ1-1; no firm D call. The CDR3 is made up of 15 amino acids. The germline gives CDR1 SEHNR, CDR2 FQNEAQ (reference sequence). V shed 2 bases and J shed 1 base, with 11 bases lying between them.

Points on this clonotype: At one end the junction does not follow the germline gene, possibly because of a read error. V usage is TRBV6-1 and J usage is TRBJ1-5; the D is unclear. Germline CDR1 and CDR2: MNHNS and SASEGT. The CDR3 totals 11 residues. CDR3 amino acids: CATSDLLPKHF. The CDR3 nucleotides are TGTGCCACCTCCGACCTCCTGCCCAAGCACTTT.

This clonotype has at least ten counts. This chain links TRBV5-1 with TRBJ2-3; maybe TRBD2 (6 bases). Germline loops: CDR1 SGHRS, CDR2 YFSETQ. The V gene lost 2 bases and the J gene lost 6 bases, with 19 bases spanning the gap. The CDR3 sequence is 16 residues long. The CDR3 reads CASSLGTSPGYDTQYF. For the CDR3, the DNA is TGCGCCAGCAGCTTAGGGACTTCTCCCGGCTACGATACGCAGTATTTT.

In the case of this clonotype: A far larger clone is only one base removed, so a read error is likely. The chain recombines TRBV6-4 with TRBJ1-5; D not certain. Germline loops: CDR1 MRHNA, CDR2 SNTAGT. The CDR3 totals 12 residues. The DNA of the CDR3 is TGTGCCAGAAGTGAACTCGGTCAGCCCCAGCATTTT. It is translated as CARSELGQPQHF.

Comments on this clonotype: This clone may be a read error of a much larger clone one base away. V and J are TRBV6-4 and TRBJ2-7, with 9 bases identical to TRBD2. The CDR3 consists of 14 residues. Looked up from germline, CDR1 is MRHNA and CDR2 is SNTAGT. The CDR3 bases are TGTGCCAGCGGGGGCGGGGGGGTCCACTACGAGGAGTACTTC. Translation gives CASGGGGVHYEEYF.

At least ten counts were recorded for this clonotype. The chain joins TRBV7-2 to TRBJ1-5, with 8 bases fitting TRBD1. V lost 5 bases and J lost 1; bases outside the gene matches: 4. This CDR3 comprises 15 residues. Germline V lookup: CDR1 SGHTA, CDR2 FQGNSA. CDR3 region: CASSIGQGSNQPQHF. CDR3 nucleotides: TGTGCCAGCAGCATAGGACAGGGAAGCAATCAGCCCCAGCATTTT.

Of note for this clonotype: One end of the junction varies from germline; a read error may be responsible. V is TRBV6-1 and J is TRBJ1-2; no reliable D call. CDR3 size: 15 residues. Germline assignment: CDR1 MNHNS and CDR2 SASEGT. Here the CDR3 reads CAISEAKGVVYGYTF. In nucleotides, the CDR3 is TGTGCCATCAGTGAAGCAAAGGGAGTAGTCTATGGCTACACCTTC.

This clonotype was observed at least ten times. The V and J genes are TRBV19 and TRBJ2-7, with 7 bases aligning to TRBD2. CDR1 LNHDA and CDR2 SQIVND come from the germline V gene (reference sequence). This CDR3 contains 14 residues. After removal of 3 bases from V and 1 base from J, the junction contained 3 bases not matched to a gene. The CDR3 coding sequence is TGTGCCAGTAGTATTGGGGGGGGATCCTACGAGCAGTACTTC. Its translation: CASSIGGGSYEQYF.

This clonotype was counted at least ten times. The V gene is TRBV5-1, the J gene TRBJ1-2; unclear D gene. V was shortened by 4 bases and J by 6 bases, with 19 bases between the two germline ends. The germline CDR1 and CDR2 sequences are SGHRS and YFSETQ. CDR3 size: 15 residues. For the CDR3, the DNA is TGCGCCAGCAGCGCCCTGGGTCAGACCACGGATGGCTACACCTTC. Translating it yields CASSALGQTTDGYTF.

In this sample, this clonotype turned up many times. This sequence joins TRBV28 and TRBJ1-5; D may be TRBD1 (5 bases). Germline CDR1 and CDR2: MDHEN and SYDVKM. V was shortened by 6 bases and J by 3 bases, with 12 bases between the two germline ends. This CDR3 has 14 amino acids. The CDR3: CASRPGRNNQPQHF. CDR3 in DNA: TGTGCCAGCAGGCCGGGACGAAACAATCAGCCCCAGCATTTT.

As for this clonotype: One end of the junction does not line up with germline, which may come from a read error. The chain links TRBV6-1 to TRBJ1-2, with a tentative D call TRBD1 (5 bases). The CDR3 runs 13 residues. Per germline, CDR1 MNHNS and CDR2 SASEGT. CDR3 sequence (DNA): TGTGCCAGCGGTGAACGACAGAACTATGGCTACACCTTC. It codes for CASGERQNYGYTF.

This clonotype was found many times. The chain carries TRBV5-1 and TRBJ1-2; TRBD1 agrees at 9 bases. Germline CDR1 is SGHRS and CDR2 is YFSETQ. With V trimmed by 2 bases and J by 8 bases, 7 bases remained unmatched. CDR3 length equals 14 residues. Written as DNA, the CDR3 is TGCGCCAGCAGCTTCGACAGGGGGTTGGGAGGCTACACCTTC. Translation: CASSFDRGLGGYTF.

There are many counts of this clonotype. The genes are TRBV6-1 and TRBJ2-7, with D uncertain. V was trimmed by 6 bases and J by 6 bases, leaving 18 bases between them. From germline, CDR1 is MNHNS and CDR2 SASEGT. The CDR3 contains 14 residues. CDR3 DNA: TGTGCCAGCAGACCCCCGTTCCCCCCAGGCGAGCAGTACTTC. Protein sequence: CASRPPFPPGEQYF.

This clonotype has ten or more counts. The conserved final phenylalanine or tryptophan is absent from the CDR3, which likely points to a read error. Because the CDR3's place on the DNA is in doubt, the DNA is left out and the CDR3 is given as listed by TCRdb. V gene TRBV20-1 combines with J gene TRBJ1-1. The CDR3 is made up of 8 amino acids, end residues included. Looked up from germline, CDR1 is DFQATT and CDR2 is SNEGSKA (reference sequence). The CDR3 here is CSASPDIT.

This clonotype occurred many times. The chain is built from TRBV7-6 and TRBJ2-1, with D possibly matching TRBD2 (7 bases). The CDR3 length is 15 residues. Trimming removed 4 bases at V and 0 bases at J, with 10 bases between. CDR1 is SGHVS and CDR2 is FNYEAQ in the germline V gene. In nucleotides, the CDR3 is TGTGCCAGCAGCTCGGGGGGCGACTCCTACAATGAGCAGTTCTTC. Translating it yields CASSSGGDSYNEQFF.

Remarks on this clonotype: With only one base between it and a far larger clone, this is likely a read error. The rearrangement joins TRBV6-4 to TRBJ2-7; 7 bases map to TRBD1. CDR1 and CDR2 (germline): MRHNA, SNTAGT. This CDR3 is built from 16 residues. Trimming at V came to 6 bases and at J to 2 bases, leaving 13 bases not matched to a gene. CDR3 sequence: CASRTTGTIITYEQYF. The CDR3 bases are TGTGCCAGCAGGACGACAGGGACAATTATAACCTACGAGCAGTACTTC.

This clonotype was picked up many times. V is TRBV4-3 and J is TRBJ2-1; D perhaps matches TRBD2 (6 bases). The CDR3 sequence is 15 residues long. Germline V gives CDR1 LGHNA, CDR2 YSLEER. V lost 4 bases to trimming and J lost 4 bases, with 14 bases between them. The CDR3 reads CASSLQVSGYNEQFF. The CDR3, as DNA: TGCGCCAGCAGCCTCCAAGTCAGCGGGTACAATGAGCAGTTCTTC.

The J gene is TRBJ2-5, the V gene TRBV4-2, with 8 bases matching TRBD1. The germline V gene has CDR1 LGHNA and CDR2 YNFKEQ. CDR3 length: 15 residues. Losses at the gene ends were 1 base for V and 5 bases for J; bases not matched to a gene: 6. The CDR3: CASSQAGGARETQYF. CDR3 coding DNA: TGTGCCAGCAGCCAAGCAGGGGGCGCACGGGAGACCCAGTACTTC.

A word on this clonotype: A far more abundant clone sits one base away, making this likely a read error. V is TRBV6-5 and J is TRBJ2-7; 7 nucleotides line up with TRBD1. CDR1 is MNHEY, CDR2 SVGAGI, per germline. The CDR3 consists of 13 residues. The CDR3 DNA follows: TGTGCCAGCAGGGGACAGCTCGCTTACGAGGAGTACTTC. Protein sequence: CASRGQLAYEEYF.

Comment on this clonotype: A read error is likely here: a far larger clone is one base away. V gene TRBV6-4 combines with J gene TRBJ2-1, with D possibly called TRBD1 or TRBD2 (6 bases each). The CDR3 covers 14 residues. V was shortened by 5 bases and J by 6 bases, with 14 bases between the two germline ends. The germline gives CDR1 MRHNA, CDR2 SNTAGT. In nucleotides, the CDR3 is TGTGCCAGCAGTCGCGGGACATGGGGCAATGAGCAGTTCTTC. Amino acids: CASSRGTWGNEQFF.

The sample holds many counts of this clonotype. This chain links TRBV20-1 with TRBJ2-1; D gene uncertain. Germline CDR1 reads DFQATT; CDR2 reads SNEGSKA (reference sequence). V was pared by 0 bases and J by 9 bases, with 9 bases between. The CDR3 length is 12 residues. Written as DNA, the CDR3 is TGCAGTGCTAGAGATCAGGTGTCTGAGCAGTTCTTC. It is translated as CSARDQVSEQFF.

This clonotype was picked up many times. The chain carries TRBV19 and TRBJ2-7; the match to TRBD2 covers 7 bases. Germline lookup yields CDR1 LNHDA and CDR2 SQIVND (reference sequence). CDR3 length equals 14 residues. V lost 5 bases, J lost 2 bases, and 6 bases stayed unmatched. CDR3 nucleotides: TGTGCCAGTAGTGAGGGAGGGGAACCCTACGAGCAGTACTTC. Translation: CASSEGGEPYEQYF.

In this sample, this clonotype turned up many times. The chain is built from TRBV5-1 and TRBJ2-3; D is undetermined. Germline lookup yields CDR1 SGHRS and CDR2 YFSETQ. This CDR3 has 14 residues. Between the trimmed V and J ends, which lost 0 bases and 2 bases, there was a span of 7 bases. The CDR3 sequence is CASSLVEPTDTQYF. CDR3 DNA sequence: TGCGCCAGCAGCTTGGTGGAGCCCACAGATACGCAGTATTTT.